These 8 T cell receptor beta chains came from one sample sequenced in a study of T-cell reconstitution after alpha-beta-depleted transplantation in children. A TCRbeta library incorporating unique molecular identifiers was prepared. MiXCR was run by TCRdb on the PCR reads, yielding one entry per CDR3 protein. This table has a few hundred thousand distinct CDR3 sequences, over 10% appearing once. The material was PBMCs, mostly from graft donor cells, obtained 360 days after TCRalphabeta/CD19-depleted stem cell transplant. The source of these receptors is a male patient younger than 18 who had a stem cell transplant for acute myeloid leukemia, so the T cells may come from the graft donor.

The table lists this clonotype with a few counts. This chain uses TRBV6-1 with TRBJ2-5, with D possibly being TRBD1 or TRBD2 (5 bases each). The germline CDR1 and CDR2 sequences are MNHNS and SASEGT. The CDR3 loop spans 15 amino acids. Trimming shortened V by 6 bases and J by 1 base, and 15 bases separated the two germline ends. The CDR3 sequence: CASRRTSGSQETQYF. The DNA for the CDR3 is TGTGCCAGCAGGCGAACCTCAGGGAGCCAAGAGACCCAGTACTTC.

The chain recombines TRBV11-2 with TRBJ2-1; 11 nucleotides align to TRBD2. Germline V gene sequence: CDR1 SGHAT, CDR2 FQNNGV. V trimming: 2 bases; J trimming: 0 bases; junction bases outside the gene matches: 3. CDR3 size: 17 residues. The DNA of the CDR3 is TGTGCCAGCAGCTTACGCGGACTAGCGGGCTCCTACAATGAGCAGTTCTTC. The encoded protein is CASSLRGLAGSYNEQFF.

This sequence joins TRBV21-1 and TRBJ2-7. TRBV21-1 is flagged as a pseudogene. CDR3 length equals 18 residues. The CDR3 loop reads CASSKVSTLEQVTYEQYF. CDR3 bases: TGTGCCAGCAGCAAAGTGTCTACGTTGGAGCAAGTAACCTACGAGCAGTACTTC.

This clonotype has just a few counts. The V call is TRBV4-2, the J call TRBJ2-7; 9 nucleotides align to TRBD2. The V gene end was trimmed by 1 base and the J gene end by 1 base; junction bases not matched to a gene: 5. The CDR3 has 16 amino acids. CDR1 is LGHNA, CDR2 YNFKEQ, per germline. The CDR3 nucleotides read TGTGCCAGCAGCCAAGTGTCGACTAGCGGATCCTACGAGCAGTACTTC. This encodes CASSQVSTSGSYEQYF.

This clonotype was seen more than once but under ten times. The chain carries TRBV10-3 and TRBJ2-1; 15 bases map to TRBD2. The germline V gene has CDR1 ENHRY and CDR2 SYGVKD. The CDR3 runs 16 residues. The trim removed 5 bases at V and 8 bases at J, leaving 7 bases unmatched. CDR3 coding DNA: TGTGCCATCAGTAAGAAGGGACTAGCGGGAGGACATGAGCAGTTCTTC. This translates into CAISKKGLAGGHEQFF.

The chain carries TRBV3-1 and TRBJ2-7; 7 bases align to TRBD2. V gave up 1 base and J gave up 2 bases; unmatched junction bases: 2. The CDR3 contains 14 residues. Germline lookup yields CDR1 LGHDT and CDR2 YNNKEL (reference sequence). The CDR3 bases are TGTGCCAGCAGCCAAGGGCGGGAGCCCTACGAGCAGTACTTC. Its protein is CASSQGREPYEQYF.

The rearrangement links TRBV10-3 to TRBJ2-2, with 10 bases aligning to TRBD1. Germline V gene data show CDR1 as ENHRY and CDR2 as SYGVKD. V lost 8 bases and J lost 5; bases outside the gene matches: 8. CDR3 length equals 15 residues. CDR3 sequence: CAIPQTGQGTGELFF. Here the CDR3 DNA reads TGTGCCATCCCCCAAACGGGACAGGGGACCGGGGAGCTGTTTTTT.

The rearrangement joins TRBV18 to TRBJ2-3, with a tentative D call TRBD2 (5 bases). CDR3 length: 17 amino acids. Germline loops: CDR1 KGHSH, CDR2 LQKENI. V gave up 3 bases and J gave up 1 base, with 17 bases separating them. The CDR3, as DNA: TGTGCCAGCTCACCTGGACTCCGGATTGCGGGCACAGATACGCAGTATTTT. It yields the protein CASSPGLRIAGTDTQYF. Drawing the rest from reference TRBV18 and TRBJ2-3, the complete variable domain is NAGVMQNPRHLVRRRGQEARLRCSPMKGHSHVYWYRQLPEEGLKFMVYLQKENIIDESGMPKERFSAEFPKEGPSILRIQQVVRGDSAAYFCASSPGLRIAGTDTQYFGPGTRLTVL.